Presented here are 8 T cell receptor beta chains from one specimen sequenced in a study of cytotoxic CD8 clonotypes in ibrutinib-treated CLL. Sequenced by immunoSEQ multiplex PCR; TCRdb stores in-frame clones only, minus some. The sample lists 300,000 or so clones, about 61% seen once, with roughly 6% in the top ten. The sample was PBMCs, taken after 36 months of ibrutinib treatment. These receptors originate from a human donor with chronic lymphocytic leukemia.

This clone has more than one count but fewer than ten. The chain is built from TRBV5-1 and TRBJ2-3; TRBD2 is a possible D gene (6 bases). The CDR3 has 17 amino acids. Trimming removed 0 bases at V and 2 bases at J, with 16 bases between. Germline CDR1 is SGHRS and CDR2 is YFSETQ. The CDR3 is CASSLVAERANTDTQYF. The CDR3 DNA sequence: TGCGCCAGCAGCTTGGTGGCAGAGCGGGCGAACACAGATACGCAGTATTTT.

This chain joins TRBV29-1 and TRBJ2-7, with D perhaps TRBD1 (6 bases). Trimming shortened V by 0 bases and J by 2 bases, and 20 bases separated the two germline ends. Per germline, CDR1 SQVTM and CDR2 ANQGSEA. CDR3 length: 17 amino acids. The CDR3 DNA reads as TGCAGCGTTGAAGAAAGGTTCGGGACACCGGGGACCTACGAGCAGTACTTC. This gives the protein CSVEERFGTPGTYEQYF.

The chain uses TRBV18 and TRBJ1-2; no definite D call. Trimming removed 0 bases at V and 6 bases at J, with 11 bases between. The CDR3 sequence is 14 residues long. From germline, CDR1 is KGHSH and CDR2 LQKENI. The CDR3 protein is CASSPPQTMDGYTF. The DNA for the CDR3 is TGTGCCAGCTCACCACCGCAAACAATGGATGGCTACACCTTC.

V usage is TRBV7-9 and J usage is TRBJ1-1; the D is unclear. The CDR3 loop spans 16 amino acids. V shed 0 bases and J shed 0 bases, with 11 bases lying between them. Germline V lookup: CDR1 SEHNR, CDR2 FQNEAQ (reference sequence). Here the CDR3 reads CASSLALGLMNTEAFF. Here the CDR3 DNA reads TGTGCCAGCAGCTTAGCGCTTGGGTTGATGAACACTGAAGCTTTCTTT. Variable domain in full (rest from reference TRBV7-9 and TRBJ1-1): DTGVSQNPRHKITKRGQNVTFRCDPISEHNRLYWYRQTLGQGPEFLTYFQNEAQLEKSRLLSDRFSAERPKGSFSTLEIQRTEQGDSAMYLCASSLALGLMNTEAFFGQGTRLTVV.

In its sample, this clone was seen once. This chain connects TRBV4-3 to TRBJ2-5, with 9 bases fitting TRBD1. Losses at the gene ends were 1 base for V and 2 bases for J; bases not matched to a gene: 2. Germline CDR1 reads LGHNA; CDR2 reads YSLEER. The CDR3 extends over 15 amino acids. DNA for the CDR3: TGCGCCAGCAGCCAAGGCGACAGGGGGCAAGAGACCCAGTACTTC. Residues: CASSQGDRGQETQYF.

The chain recombines TRBV5-4 with TRBJ2-3; D unclear. Between the trimmed V and J ends, which lost 4 bases and 0 bases, there was a span of 15 bases. The length of the CDR3 is 16 residues. Germline lookup yields CDR1 SGHNT and CDR2 YYREEE (reference sequence). Here the CDR3 DNA reads TGTGCCAGCAGCAATGGGCCCAGCCGTAGCACAGATACGCAGTATTTT. Protein sequence: CASSNGPSRSTDTQYF.

The rearrangement uses TRBV19 and TRBJ1-1; tentatively, D is TRBD1 (5 bases). Looked up from germline, CDR1 is LNHDA and CDR2 is SQIVND (reference sequence). CDR3 length equals 14 residues. Trimming removed 3 bases from V and 4 bases from J, with 12 bases in between. The CDR3 region has the DNA TGTGCCAGTAGTATCGGCAGGGCTGTCACTGAAGCTTTCTTT. Translating it yields CASSIGRAVTEAFF. Full variable domain (missing parts from reference TRBV19 and TRBJ1-1): DGGITQSPKYLFRKEGQNVTLSCEQNLNHDAMYWYRQDPGQGLRLIYYSQIVNDFQKGDIAEGYSVSREKKESFPLTVTSAQKNPTAFYLCASSIGRAVTEAFFGQGTRLTVV.

The chain links TRBV7-9 to TRBJ1-5; 7 bases fit TRBD1. The V gene end was trimmed by 0 bases and the J gene end by 1 base; junction bases not matched to a gene: 6. The CDR3 totals 17 residues. Per germline, CDR1 SEHNR and CDR2 FQNEAQ (reference sequence). The CDR3 loop is CASSLALTGRSNQPQHF. DNA of the CDR3: TGTGCCAGCAGCTTAGCGCTGACAGGGAGGAGCAATCAGCCCCAGCATTTT. Supplemented by reference TRBV7-9 and TRBJ1-5, the full variable domain reads DTGVSQNPRHKITKRGQNVTFRCDPISEHNRLYWYRQTLGQGPEFLTYFQNEAQLEKSRLLSDRFSAERPKGSFSTLEIQRTEQGDSAMYLCASSLALTGRSNQPQHFGDGTRLSIL.